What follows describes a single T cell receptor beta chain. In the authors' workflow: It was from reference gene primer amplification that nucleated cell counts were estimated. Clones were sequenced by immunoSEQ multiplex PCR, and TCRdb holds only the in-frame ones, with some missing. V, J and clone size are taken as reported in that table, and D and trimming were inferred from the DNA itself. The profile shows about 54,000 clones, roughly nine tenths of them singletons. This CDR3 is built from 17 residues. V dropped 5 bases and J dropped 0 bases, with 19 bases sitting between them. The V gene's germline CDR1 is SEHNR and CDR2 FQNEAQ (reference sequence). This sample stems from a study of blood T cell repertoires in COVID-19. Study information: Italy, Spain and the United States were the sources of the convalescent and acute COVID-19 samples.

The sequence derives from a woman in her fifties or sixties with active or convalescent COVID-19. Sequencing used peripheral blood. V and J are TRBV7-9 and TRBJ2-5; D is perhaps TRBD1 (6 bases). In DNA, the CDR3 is TGTGCCAGCAGCCTACCCCCCAGGGGACGGTACCAAGAGACCCAGTACTTC. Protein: CASSLPPRGRYQETQYF.